A selection of T cell receptor beta chains follows, all from one sample in a study of TIL therapy for anti-PD-1-resistant metastatic lung cancer. The assay was immunoSEQ multiplex PCR, and TCRdb's table has in-frame clones only and misses some. The data contain under 65,000 clones, about 81% of them singletons. The sample was blood, taken at baseline. Receptors originate from a person between 25 and 79 years old with non-small cell lung cancer. CDR3s include the opening cysteine and the closing phenylalanine or tryptophan. A D gene is named only where the DNA matches it firmly. Clone size is not always given. Where it is, it says once, few, many or a class for expanded clones.

j_gene: TRBJ2-5
d_gene: .
abundance: .
v_gene: TRBV7-6
CDR3aa: CASSSLWTEETQYF
CDR3nt: TGTGCCAGCAGCTCTTTGTGGACAGAAGAGACCCAGTACTTC

j_gene: TRBJ2-7
d_gene: .
abundance: .
v_gene: TRBV11-2
CDR3aa: CASSFSGTAYEQYF
CDR3nt: TGTGCCAGCAGCTTTAGCGGAACTGCCTACGAGCAGTACTTC

j_gene: TRBJ2-7
d_gene: TRBD1
abundance: .
v_gene: TRBV30
CDR3aa: CAWKRRPDRGFTYEQYF
CDR3nt: TGTGCCTGGAAACGACGCCCAGACAGGGGGTTCACCTACGAGCAGTACTTC

j_gene: TRBJ2-7
d_gene: .
abundance: .
v_gene: TRBV7-2
CDR3aa: CASSEGPRAYEQYF
CDR3nt: TGTGCCAGCAGCGAGGGACCGAGAGCCTACGAGCAGTACTTC

j_gene: TRBJ1-5
d_gene: .
abundance: .
v_gene: TRBV3-1/TRBV3-2
CDR3aa: CASSPRTGNQPQHF
CDR3nt: TGTGCCAGCAGCCCACGGACAGGCAATCAGCCCCAGCATTTT

j_gene: TRBJ2-2
d_gene: TRBD2
abundance: .
v_gene: TRBV10-2
CDR3aa: CASSSLGLAGTGELFF
CDR3nt: TGCGCCAGCAGTTCACTAGGACTAGCGGGCACCGGGGAGCTGTTTTTT

j_gene: TRBJ2-5
d_gene: TRBD2
abundance: .
v_gene: TRBV18
CDR3aa: CASSYSGGQETQYF
CDR3nt: TGTGCCAGCTCATACAGCGGGGGACAAGAGACCCAGTACTTC

j_gene: TRBJ2-7
d_gene: .
abundance: .
v_gene: TRBV13
CDR3aa: CASSPTPGTETYEQYF
CDR3nt: TGTGCCAGCAGCCCTACGCCCGGGACCGAGACCTACGAGCAGTACTTC

j_gene: TRBJ1-4
d_gene: TRBD1
abundance: .
v_gene: TRBV9
CDR3aa: CASSTPFSGQGGSEKLFF
CDR3nt: TGTGCCAGCAGCACCCCTTTTTCGGGACAGGGGGGTAGTGAAAAACTGTTTTTT

j_gene: TRBJ2-7
d_gene: .
abundance: few
v_gene: TRBV28
CDR3aa: CASSLFGETYEQYF
CDR3nt: TGTGCCAGCAGTTTATTCGGGGAGACCTACGAGCAGTACTTC

j_gene: TRBJ1-1
d_gene: .
abundance: few
v_gene: TRBV19
CDR3aa: CASSMNREAFF
CDR3nt: TGTGCCAGTAGTATGAACCGTGAAGCTTTCTTT

j_gene: TRBJ2-5
d_gene: .
abundance: once
v_gene: TRBV12-3/TRBV12-4
CDR3aa: CASGPGRETQYF
CDR3nt: TGTGCCAGCGGACCGGGTCGGGAGACCCAGTACTTC

j_gene: TRBJ2-7
d_gene: TRBD2
abundance: .
v_gene: TRBV28
CDR3aa: CASRSPSGGAGEQYF
CDR3nt: TGTGCCAGCAGATCCCCTAGCGGGGGGGCTGGAGAGCAGTACTTC

j_gene: TRBJ1-1
d_gene: .
abundance: .
v_gene: TRBV6-2/TRBV6-3
CDR3aa: CASSRRGEGTEAFF
CDR3nt: TGTGCCAGCAGTCGCCGGGGGGAGGGCACTGAAGCTTTCTTT

j_gene: TRBJ1-6
d_gene: .
abundance: .
v_gene: TRBV7-8
CDR3aa: CASSFYGNNSPLHF
CDR3nt: TGTGCCAGCAGCTTCTACGGCAATAATTCACCCCTCCACTTT

j_gene: TRBJ2-2
d_gene: TRBD1
abundance: .
v_gene: TRBV11-3
CDR3aa: CASSSPTGGSTGELFF
CDR3nt: TGTGCCAGCAGCTCTCCTACAGGGGGTAGCACCGGGGAGCTGTTTTTT

j_gene: TRBJ1-2
d_gene: .
abundance: .
v_gene: TRBV4-3
CDR3aa: CASSRHLKGEVGYTF
CDR3nt: TGCGCCAGCAGCCGACACCTCAAGGGGGAGGTTGGCTACACCTTC

j_gene: TRBJ2-5
d_gene: .
abundance: .
v_gene: TRBV30
CDR3aa: CAWGAPWGTQYF
CDR3nt: TGTGCCTGGGGGGCTCCGTGGGGGACCCAGTACTTC

j_gene: TRBJ2-7
d_gene: .
abundance: .
v_gene: TRBV12-3/TRBV12-4
CDR3aa: CASSLRDVEQYF
CDR3nt: TGTGCCAGCAGTTTAAGGGACGTCGAGCAGTACTTC

j_gene: TRBJ1-4
d_gene: TRBD1
abundance: .
v_gene: TRBV3-1/TRBV3-2
CDR3aa: CASSWGQVNEKLFF
CDR3nt: TGTGCCAGCAGTTGGGGACAGGTTAATGAAAAACTGTTTTTT

j_gene: TRBJ1-2
d_gene: TRBD1
abundance: .
v_gene: TRBV10-2
CDR3aa: CASKSGQGRATNYGYTF
CDR3nt: TGCGCCAGCAAGAGCGGACAGGGGAGAGCAACTAACTATGGCTACACCTTC

j_gene: TRBJ2-7
d_gene: TRBD1
abundance: .
v_gene: TRBV27
CDR3aa: CATVDRGTYEQYF
CDR3nt: TGTGCCACCGTGGACAGGGGAACCTACGAGCAGTACTTC

j_gene: TRBJ1-4
d_gene: .
abundance: .
v_gene: TRBV18
CDR3aa: CASSPQGIMGTNEKLFF
CDR3nt: TGTGCCAGCTCACCCCAGGGAATTATGGGAACTAATGAAAAACTGTTTTTT

j_gene: TRBJ2-3
d_gene: TRBD2
abundance: .
v_gene: TRBV7-9
CDR3aa: CASRTLTGTSGGAADTQYF
CDR3nt: TGTGCCAGCAGGACTCTAACCGGGACTAGCGGGGGGGCGGCAGATACGCAGTATTTT

j_gene: TRBJ2-4
d_gene: .
abundance: .
v_gene: TRBV27
CDR3aa: CASGRLAKNIQYF
CDR3nt: TGTGCCAGCGGCAGATTAGCCAAAAACATTCAGTACTTC